This T cell receptor beta chain was obtained from a study of T cells in Graves' hyperthyroidism and ophthalmopathy. General observations from the study: In simple terms, a model built on 13 V-J features told ophthalmopathy apart from stable hyperthyroidism.

There are 12 residues in the CDR3. The ends were cut back, 5 bases at V and 2 bases at J, with 5 bases in the middle. The germline CDR1 and CDR2 sequences are MGHDK and SYGVNS. Every diagnosis used clinical symptoms, serum thyroxine and TRAb, thyroid ultrasound and orbital computed tomography. About this clonotype itself: Antigen: not known.

Authors of the study amplified TCR beta CDR3 regions from RNA transcripts. With the HTBI primer set, the TCR CDR3 went through a first round of RT-PCR. TCRdb itself ran the multiplex PCR reads through MiXCR, one entry per CDR3 protein. The sample has roughly 500,000 distinct CDR3 sequences; around 43% are singletons. The material sequenced was peripheral blood or thyroid tissue (not recorded which). The TCR sequence derives from an adult woman with Graves' disease, either hyperthyroidism or ophthalmopathy (not recorded which). This chain joins TRBV25-1 and TRBJ2-3, with D unresolved. CDR3 amino acids: CASSTSTDTQYF. DNA for the CDR3: TGTGCCAGCAGTACCTCCACAGATACGCAGTATTTT. Supplemented by reference TRBV25-1 and TRBJ2-3, the full variable domain reads EADIYQTPRYLVIGTGKKITLECSQTMGHDKMYWYQQDPGMELHLIHYSYGVNSTEKGDLSSESTVSRIRTEHFPLTLESARPSHTSQYLCASSTSTDTQYFGPGTRLTVL.